This T cell receptor beta chain was obtained from a study of cytomegalovirus exposure and HLA in healthy donors. The CDR3 spans 14 residues. Trimming stripped 0 bases from V and 4 bases from J, with 9 bases between. In germline, CDR1 is KGHSH, CDR2 LQKENI. Note on this clone: Antigen specificity is unknown.

Study outcomes and limitations: In an earlier analysis, in fewer than 700 donors, most V segments appeared productive either ~87% or ~30% of the time.

In the PCR, 60 Vbeta and 13 Jbeta primers were used. Some clones are missing from TCRdb's copy, which holds only in-frame ones; the method was immunoSEQ multiplex PCR. The table shows approximately 60,000 clones, with around 83% occurring only once. The sequenced material came from PBMCs. The TCR originated in a young man in good health and CMV-seronegative. The chain combines TRBV18 with TRBJ1-1; D uncertain. The CDR3 sequence is CASSPPGGSTEAFF. As DNA, the CDR3 is TGTGCCAGCTCACCACCTGGCGGATCCACTGAAGCTTTCTTT.